The 26 T cell receptor beta chains listed next were all sequenced from one sample in a study of vaccination and CD4 T cells after COVID-19. Cultured CD4+ T cells had their DNA profiled by the Oncomine TCR Beta short-read assay. MiXCR, applied by TCRdb to the PCR reads, yields one record per CDR3 protein. The data hold more than 8,000 distinct CDR3 sequences, with about 77% observed a single time. The antigens for these receptors are not known. Treatment in this sample: approximately 9-day PBMC culture with coronavirus spike peptide pools or control peptides (ViraFEST assay). What was sequenced was CD4+ T cells from blood, cultured in vitro. Receptors originate from a human donor who had recovered from COVID-19.

Concerning this clonotype itself: The junction departs from the called germline gene at one end, perhaps through a read error. The chain carries TRBV7-9 and TRBJ1-2; D is undetermined. The CDR3 contains 8 residues. Looked up from germline, CDR1 is SEHNR and CDR2 is FQNEAQ (reference sequence). The CDR3 loop reads CASSSGLF. The DNA of the CDR3 is TGTGCCAGCAGTTCTGGTCTCTTC.

This chain joins TRBV27 and TRBJ2-7; TRBD1 matches 8 bases. Germline V gene data show CDR1 as MNHEY and CDR2 as SMNVEV (reference sequence). V lost 2 bases and J lost 2; bases outside the gene matches: 5. CDR3 length equals 15 residues. The CDR3 loop is CASSLKGRGPYEQYF. The CDR3 DNA is TGTGCCAGCAGTTTAAAGGGCAGGGGGCCCTACGAGCAGTACTTC.

The rearrangement joins TRBV11-2 to TRBJ2-7; 8 positions match TRBD2. Germline CDR1 SGHAT, CDR2 FQNNGV. The CDR3 totals 13 residues. V was clipped by 5 bases and J by 2 bases; unmatched bases: 2. The CDR3 loop is CASSRGGTYEQYF. The CDR3 coding sequence is TGTGCCAGCAGCCGGGGGGGAACCTACGAGCAGTACTTC.

The chain combines TRBV27 with TRBJ2-6; 7 nucleotides align to TRBD1. CDR1 is MNHEY and CDR2 is SMNVEV in the germline V gene (reference sequence). CDR3 size: 16 residues. V dropped 4 bases and J dropped 3; count of bases not matched to a gene: 6. DNA for the CDR3: TGTGCCAGCAGTTCTTACAGGGGCGTTGGGGCCAACGTCCTGACTTTC. Translated, it gives CASSSYRGVGANVLTF.

This clonotype is deemed large. This chain links TRBV20-1 with TRBJ1-5; a possible D gene is TRBD1 (6 bases). The CDR3 is made up of 15 amino acids. V was shortened by 6 bases and J by 1 base, with 16 bases between the two germline ends. From germline, CDR1 is DFQATT and CDR2 SNEGSKA (reference sequence). The CDR3 loop is CSAPRGAQSNQPQHF. The CDR3 region has the DNA TGCAGTGCCCCACGGGGGGCTCAAAGCAATCAGCCCCAGCATTTT.

By sample share, this clonotype is medium-sized. The genes are TRBV7-9 and TRBJ1-5; D call uncertain. The CDR3 is 15 amino acids. Germline V gene data show CDR1 as SEHNR and CDR2 as FQNEAQ (reference sequence). Trimming removed 3 bases at V and 0 bases at J, with 9 bases between. CDR3 in amino acids: CASSLGTVSNQPQHF. The CDR3 region has the DNA TGTGCCAGCAGCTTGGGAACCGTTAGCAATCAGCCCCAGCATTTT.

The chain links TRBV27 to TRBJ2-1; TRBD2 matches 10 bases. This CDR3 has 15 residues. The junction had 0 bases not matched to a gene; V was cut back by 2 bases and J by 2 bases. Germline lookup yields CDR1 MNHEY and CDR2 SMNVEV (reference sequence). CDR3: CASSLLAGAYNEQFF. CDR3 coding DNA: TGTGCCAGCAGTTTACTAGCGGGAGCCTACAATGAGCAGTTCTTC.

This clonotype came up once. V usage is TRBV20-1 and J usage is TRBJ2-7; unclear D gene. In germline, CDR1 is DFQATT, CDR2 SNEGSKA (reference sequence). This CDR3 region has 13 residues. V lost 2 bases and J 9 bases, leaving 17 bases between the germline ends. In nucleotides, the CDR3 is TGCAGTGCTAGATCTGCAGGACCTCGAGGGCAGTACTTC. Translated, it gives CSARSAGPRGQYF.

This chain links TRBV19 with TRBJ1-1; 10 bases agree with TRBD1. CDR1 and CDR2 (germline): LNHDA, SQIVND (reference sequence). CDR3 length: 14 residues. The V segment lost 5 bases and the J segment 2 bases; nucleotides outside the gene matches: 2. The CDR3 DNA reads TGTGCCAGTAGTCGACAGGGGGCTAACACTGAAGCTTTCTTT. Residues: CASSRQGANTEAFF.

DNA for the CDR3: TGTGCCAGCAGCTTAGGACAGCTCTATGGCTACACCTTC. Protein: CASSLGQLYGYTF. The V and J genes are TRBV7-2 and TRBJ1-2, with D perhaps matching TRBD1 (5 bases). Looked up from germline, CDR1 is SGHTA and CDR2 is FQGNSA. This CDR3 has 13 amino acids. V was trimmed by 1 base and J by 4 bases, leaving 7 bases between them.

In regard to this clonotype: A much larger clone differs from this one at a single base, so this may be a read error. The rearrangement joins TRBV6-5 to TRBJ2-5, with D perhaps TRBD2 (6 bases). V gave up 1 base and J gave up 4 bases, with 16 bases separating them. The length of the CDR3 is 16 residues. CDR1 is MNHEY and CDR2 is SVGAGI in the germline V gene. Here the CDR3 reads CASSYYRGLTTETQYF. CDR3 nucleotides: TGTGCCAGCAGTTACTATCGAGGACTAACGACAGAGACCCAGTACTTC.

The V and J genes are TRBV10-3 and TRBJ2-3, with D perhaps matching TRBD2 (5 bases). Germline CDR1 reads ENHRY; CDR2 reads SYGVKD. The CDR3 extends over 11 amino acids. The V end lost 10 bases, the J end lost 6 bases, and 11 bases lay between the germline ends. This CDR3 reads CATGSFDTQYF. The CDR3 bases are TGTGCCACGGGAAGTTTTGATACGCAGTATTTT.

The chain joins TRBV24-1 to TRBJ1-5; 9 bases line up with TRBD1. The CDR3 extends over 14 amino acids. V shed 7 bases, J shed 9 bases, and the junction held 9 bases outside the gene matches. Germline V CDR1 and CDR2: KGHDR, SFDVKD. The CDR3 DNA reads TGTGCCACCAGCGAAACAGGGGGCGCCGGGCCCCAGCATTTT. The encoded protein is CATSETGGAGPQHF.

V and J are TRBV18 and TRBJ1-6; D may be TRBD1 (5 bases). The length of the CDR3 is 15 residues. CDR1 is KGHSH and CDR2 is LQKENI in the germline V gene. The V end lost 3 bases, the J end lost 5 bases, and 11 bases lay between the germline ends. The CDR3 here is CASSPGQLDNSPLHF. In DNA, the CDR3 is TGTGCCAGCTCACCGGGGCAGTTGGATAATTCACCCCTCCACTTT.

The V gene is TRBV11-2, the J gene TRBJ2-5; no clear D gene. The CDR3 consists of 12 residues. CDR1 is SGHAT, CDR2 FQNNGV, per germline. The germline V and J ends were trimmed by 1 base and 5 bases, with 5 bases remaining between them. The CDR3 protein is CASSLAPETQYF. CDR3 DNA sequence: TGTGCCAGCAGCTTAGCCCCGGAGACCCAGTACTTC.

The V and J genes are TRBV6-5 and TRBJ2-5; unclear D gene. The CDR3 spans 12 residues. Germline V gives CDR1 MNHEY, CDR2 SVGAGI. V was shortened by 2 bases and J by 5 bases, with 6 bases between the two germline ends. This CDR3 is CASSYGAETQYF. The CDR3 DNA reads TGTGCCAGCAGTTACGGAGCGGAGACCCAGTACTTC.

The chain employs TRBV28 and TRBJ1-2; tentative D call: TRBD1 (5 bases). Trimming took 3 bases from V and 3 from J, leaving 11 bases between them. Germline-derived CDR1 and CDR2 are MDHEN and SYDVKM. The CDR3 consists of 14 residues. The CDR3 sequence is CASSLSRAHYGYTF. The CDR3 region has the DNA TGTGCCAGCAGTTTGTCCAGGGCGCACTATGGCTACACCTTC.

In its sample, this clonotype was seen a few times. The chain uses TRBV15 and TRBJ2-5; 7 bases are a match to TRBD2. J was trimmed by 5 bases and V by 0 bases; bases with no gene match: 9. The CDR3 totals 16 residues. CDR1 and CDR2 from the germline V gene are LNHNV and YYDKDF (reference sequence). The CDR3 DNA sequence: TGTGCCACCAGCAGAGAGTGGACTAGTGGAGAGGAGACCCAGTACTTC. It is translated as CATSREWTSGEETQYF.

The chain carries TRBV6-4 and TRBJ1-1; perhaps TRBD1 as D (5 bases). The CDR3 is made up of 18 amino acids. CDR1 is MRHNA, CDR2 SNTAGT, per germline. V gave up 6 bases and J gave up 1 base, with 24 bases separating them. CDR3 nucleotide sequence: TGTGCCAGCAGCAGGGACCTATTGGCCCAACCTTCGAACACTGAAGCTTTCTTT. Amino acids: CASSRDLLAQPSNTEAFF.

The chain has TRBV20-1 and TRBJ2-4; TRBD1 agrees at 12 bases. Germline CDR1 reads DFQATT; CDR2 reads SNEGSKA (reference sequence). This CDR3 contains 17 residues. V was clipped by 6 bases and J by 0 bases; unmatched bases: 9. In DNA form, the CDR3 reads TGCAGTGCACGGGACAGGGGGCCCCGGGCAGCCAAAAACATTCAGTACTTC. Its protein product is CSARDRGPRAAKNIQYF.

Sample share makes this clonotype medium-sized (0.01 to 0.1%). CDR3 nucleotide sequence: TGTGCCAGCAGTTATACAGGGTTGGCGGCTGGCTACACCTTC. Encoded protein: CASSYTGLAAGYTF. V gene TRBV6-5 combines with J gene TRBJ1-2; D might be TRBD1 (6 bases). Trimming stripped 3 bases from V and 7 bases from J, with 15 bases between. The germline CDR1 and CDR2 sequences are MNHEY and SVGAGI. The CDR3 runs 14 residues.

In this sample, this clonotype turned up once. This chain links TRBV28 with TRBJ1-1; tentative D call: TRBD1 (5 bases). V lost 3 bases and J lost 2, with 13 bases in between. The CDR3 sequence is 15 residues long. The germline gives CDR1 MDHEN, CDR2 SYDVKM. The CDR3 protein is CASSLSGGVNTEAFF. As DNA, the CDR3 is TGTGCCAGCAGTTTGTCTGGGGGAGTCAACACTGAAGCTTTCTTT.

Within the sample, this clonotype is medium-sized. The chain is built from TRBV7-2 and TRBJ2-1; D gene unclear. Germline CDR1 is SGHTA and CDR2 is FQGNSA. The CDR3 loop spans 15 amino acids. V was pared by 0 bases and J by 4 bases, with 10 bases between. The CDR3 bases are TGTGCCAGCAGCTTAGCGGCGTTCCGGTACAATGAGCAGTTCTTC. This gives the protein CASSLAAFRYNEQFF.

This sequence joins TRBV11-2 and TRBJ1-1; D is uncertain. The CDR3 sequence is 14 residues long. The germline V gene encodes CDR1 SGHAT and CDR2 FQNNGV. V was pared by 5 bases and J by 1 base, with 11 bases between. DNA of the CDR3: TGTGCCAGCAGCCAAAATATAAGGAACACTGAAGCTTTCTTT. Its translation is CASSQNIRNTEAFF.

The chain couples TRBV5-4 to TRBJ1-2, with D uncertain. V lost 2 bases and J 1 base, leaving 12 bases between the germline ends. This CDR3 is 15 amino acids long. Germline V CDR1 and CDR2: SGHNT, YYREEE (reference sequence). The CDR3 protein is CASSLLGRDNYGYTF. The CDR3 DNA reads as TGTGCCAGCAGCTTATTAGGGAGGGATAACTATGGCTACACCTTC.

The chain joins TRBV15 to TRBJ1-5, with 10 bases aligning to TRBD1. Trimming took 0 bases from V and 4 from J; bases not matched to a gene: 9. CDR1 is LNHNV, CDR2 YYDKDF, per germline (reference sequence). The CDR3 runs to 18 residues. CDR3 sequence (DNA): TGTGCCACCAGCAGAGAGCTTGGGGACAGGGGATGGAATCAGCCCCAGCATTTT. As protein: CATSRELGDRGWNQPQHF.